This T cell receptor (beta chain) is drawn from a study of blood T cell repertoires in COVID-19 (dated by TCRdb to the early 2020s). Notes on the research overall: The collaborator samples originated in the United States, Italy and Spain and spanned the acute and convalescent phases of COVID-19. The material from the prospective study consisted of cDNA or gDNA derived from T cells, B-cell-depleted T cells, or PBMCs. Sample metadata almost always included a de-identified subject ID, COVID-19 status, age in years and sex. The samples were drawn from the first 160 participants of the ongoing ImmuneRACE study and from some 1,300 subjects provided by 6 global collaborators. A freely available public database, intended as a resource for researchers studying the immune response to SARS-CoV-2, is where the repertoires were released. Subjects who had been exposed to COVID-19, were actively infected with it, or had recovered from it provided the deeply sampled blood TCRbeta repertoires that made up the dataset. HLA class I and class II types, where available, came from metadata supplied by the sample provider rather than from assay-based typing. The paper as a whole reports these results and caveats: Clinical and demographic metadata were provided uncurated, with the amount varying by source and participant.

Its CDR3 holds 16 amino acids, cysteine through phenylalanine. CDR3 DNA only is kept here, 48 bases in frame from base 1. CDR1 and CDR2 (SNHLY, FYNNEI) derive from the germline V gene. Germline trimming: 6 bases from V, 4 bases from J; junction bases outside gene matches: 12. As for this clone: Its binding antigen is unknown. No quality values exist for individual bases; no much larger clone is one base distant.

TCRbeta CDR3 regions were amplified from genomic DNA by means of the immunoSEQ Assay, a bias-controlled multiplex PCR. The study's own analysis went as follows. The number of nucleated cells in each sample was estimated from the amplification of reference gene primers within the assay. To quantify the absolute abundance of each unique TCRbeta CDR3 rearrangement, sequence reads were collapsed and filtered. Productive Simpson clonality was computed per sample as the square root of Simpson's diversity index over productive rearrangements. Not all clones reach the TCRdb copy of this immuneACCESS table, which keeps in-frame sequences only. Checked studies attribute under half of the gap to unresolved V genes and leave the rest unexplained. V and J calls and clone size are those listed in that table; D and trimming were worked out from the DNA. The sample table lists around 100,000 clones, roughly 80% of them with a count of one. The ten largest make up approximately 3.3% of the sample.

Each collaborating institution followed its own protocols to collect whole blood in K2EDTA tubes. For TCRbeta analysis, collaborators shipped samples as frozen whole blood, isolated PBMCs, or DNA extracted from either of those sample types. The TCR originated in an elderly woman with active or convalescent COVID-19. Sequencing used peripheral blood. The chain was built from TRBV2 and TRBJ2-5; TRBD1 lines up with 9 middle nucleotides. The DNA sequence is as follows: TGTGCCAGCAGCGCTCTTACAGGGGGCGGCGGAGAGACCCAGTACTTC. Translated, it reads CASSALTGGGGETQYF.